These 29 T cell receptor beta chains originate from one sample sequenced in a study of blood T cell repertoires in COVID-19. Here immunoSEQ multiplex PCR was the method, and the copy in TCRdb shows in-frame clones only, minus some. Counted here are 150,000 to 180,000 clones, around 74% occurring once; the ten biggest clones make up approximately 3.7%. The sample comprised peripheral blood. These TCRs come from a woman older than 75 with acute or convalescent COVID-19.

The V gene is TRBV6-5, the J gene TRBJ1-6, with 7 bases fitting TRBD1. The V gene end was trimmed by 2 bases and the J gene end by 9 bases; junction bases not matched to a gene: 7. The CDR3 has 15 residues. Germline V gene sequence: CDR1 MNHEY, CDR2 SVGAGI. This CDR3 is CASSYTRQGGSPLHF. The DNA of the CDR3 is TGTGCCAGCAGTTACACGCGACAGGGTGGTTCACCCCTCCACTTT.

In this sample, this clone turned up a few times. This chain joins TRBV5-1 and TRBJ2-3; D unresolved. The CDR3 has 16 amino acids. Germline V CDR1 and CDR2: SGHRS, YFSETQ. V was shortened by 0 bases and J by 2 bases, with 13 bases between the two germline ends. The CDR3 DNA reads as TGCGCCAGCAGCTTGGGGGTAGCCTCTGACACAGATACGCAGTATTTT. Translating gives CASSLGVASDTDTQYF.

This clone has only a few counts. The chain joins TRBV14 to TRBJ2-1; 14 bases match TRBD2. The V and J ends lost 4 bases and 9 bases, in that order; junction bases with no gene match: 8. The CDR3 consists of 16 residues. Germline V gene lookup returns CDR1 SGHDN and CDR2 FVKESK. The CDR3 reads CASSPPGLAGVSEQFF. The DNA for the CDR3 is TGTGCCAGCAGCCCACCGGGACTAGCGGGAGTTAGTGAGCAGTTCTTC.

The V gene is TRBV5-1, the J gene TRBJ1-3, with a tentative D call TRBD1 (5 bases). Trimming removed 4 bases at V and 4 bases at J, with 9 bases between. Germline V gene data show CDR1 as SGHRS and CDR2 as YFSETQ. The CDR3 is made up of 13 amino acids. The CDR3 DNA sequence: TGCGCCAGCAGCCAGGGAGGAGGAAACACCATATATTTT. Residues: CASSQGGGNTIYF.

J is TRBJ2-1 and V is TRBV5-1, with D unresolved. This CDR3 has 15 residues. The germline V and J ends were trimmed by 0 bases and 0 bases, with 7 bases remaining between them. Germline CDR1 SGHRS, CDR2 YFSETQ. This chain's CDR3 is CASSLEATSYNEQFF. Written as DNA, the CDR3 is TGCGCCAGCAGCTTGGAAGCAACCTCCTACAATGAGCAGTTCTTC.

The genes are TRBV27 and TRBJ2-1, with 8 bases fitting TRBD1. CDR1 and CDR2 from the germline V gene are MNHEY and SMNVEV (reference sequence). This CDR3 comprises 13 residues. The J segment lost 10 bases and the V segment lost 5 bases, leaving 7 bases of the junction unmatched. CDR3 bases: TGTGCCAGCAGTCCTGGACAGGGTTTAGAGCAGTTCTTC. Protein: CASSPGQGLEQFF.

The chain recombines TRBV7-2 with TRBJ1-5; the D is unclear. Germline CDR1 SGHTA, CDR2 FQGNSA. The CDR3 consists of 14 residues. V lost 2 bases to trimming and J lost 3 bases, with 8 bases between them. The CDR3 region is CASSLNGFNQPQHF. The CDR3 coding sequence is TGTGCCAGCAGCTTAAACGGGTTCAATCAGCCCCAGCATTTT.

This clone has just one count. The rearrangement links TRBV6-6 to TRBJ2-7; 8 positions match TRBD1. The germline V gene has CDR1 MNHNY and CDR2 SVGAGI (reference sequence). The trim removed 2 bases at V and 2 bases at J, leaving 8 bases unmatched. This CDR3 comprises 16 residues. The CDR3 reads CASSYDGQGVTYEQYF. The DNA of the CDR3 is TGTGCCAGCAGTTACGACGGACAGGGAGTGACCTACGAGCAGTACTTC.

The chain links TRBV30 to TRBJ2-1; TRBD2 agrees at 13 bases. The CDR3 runs to 15 residues. The germline gives CDR1 GTSNPN, CDR2 SVGIG (reference sequence). Trimming at V came to 3 bases and at J to 5 bases, leaving 4 bases not matched to a gene. DNA of the CDR3: TGTGCCTGGAGCCAAGGACTAGCGGGAGACAATGAGCAGTTCTTC. It translates to CAWSQGLAGDNEQFF.

The chain links TRBV9 to TRBJ1-3; D uncertain. Trimming removed 6 bases at V and 2 bases at J, with 15 bases between. Germline V lookup: CDR1 SGDLS, CDR2 YYNGEE. The CDR3 runs to 15 residues. For the CDR3, the DNA is TGTGCCAGCACCCCCTACGGAGCGGCTGGAAACACCATATATTTT. This codes for CASTPYGAAGNTIYF.

This chain uses TRBV2 with TRBJ1-4; D remains ambiguous. V was trimmed by 1 base and J by 0 bases, leaving 18 bases between them. The CDR3 is 19 amino acids. Germline V gene sequence: CDR1 SNHLY, CDR2 FYNNEI. The CDR3 nucleotides read TGTGCCAGCAGTGAAGTGGGAAGGGTGGGGAGAACAACTAATGAAAAACTGTTTTTT. Its translation is CASSEVGRVGRTTNEKLFF. The full variable domain, with the rest looked up from reference TRBV2 and TRBJ1-4, is EPEVTQTPSHQVTQMGQEVILRCVPISNHLYFYWYRQILGQKVEFLVSFYNNEISEKSEIFDDQFSVERPDGSNFTLKIRSTKLEDSAMYFCASSEVGRVGRTTNEKLFFGSGTQLSVL.

V and J are TRBV7-8 and TRBJ2-5, with TRBD1 identical over 10 bases. Unmatched junction bases numbered 5, after V lost 0 bases and J lost 4 bases. This CDR3 spans 16 amino acids. Germline loops: CDR1 SGHVS, CDR2 FQNEAQ. DNA for the CDR3: TGTGCCAGCAGCTTAGCCGGGACAGGGGCTGGAGAGACCCAGTACTTC. It encodes CASSLAGTGAGETQYF.

This clone was counted a few times. The genes are TRBV6-5 and TRBJ2-7; TRBD2 might be the D (6 bases). This CDR3 is 15 amino acids long. The germline V gene has CDR1 MNHEY and CDR2 SVGAGI. V was cut by 0 bases and J by 1 base, with 10 bases left in between. The CDR3 DNA reads as TGTGCCAGCAGTTACTCCGGCGCGGGATCCTACGAGCAGTACTTC. It is translated as CASSYSGAGSYEQYF.

Here the CDR3 reads CASPLVDSAYNEQFF. CDR3 DNA: TGTGCCAGCCCTCTTGTGGATAGCGCCTACAATGAGCAGTTCTTC. This chain links TRBV7-2 with TRBJ2-1; D possibly corresponds to TRBD2 (5 bases). CDR3 size: 15 residues. The V and J ends lost 8 bases and 2 bases respectively, with 16 bases between them. CDR1 and CDR2 (germline): SGHTA, FQGNSA.

The chain couples TRBV30 to TRBJ1-6; D is undetermined. CDR3 length: 16 residues. Trimming left V 6 bases short and J 7 bases short, with 22 bases between. Germline loops: CDR1 GTSNPN, CDR2 SVGIG (reference sequence). CDR3 amino acids: CACPAGSSKRNSPLHF. As DNA, the CDR3 is TGTGCCTGTCCCGCCGGGAGTTCGAAGAGAAATTCACCCCTCCACTTT.

This clone appeared once. Distinct nucleotide sequences in the sample also encode this CDR3. The rearrangement joins TRBV18 to TRBJ1-4; TRBD1 matches at 9 bases. Germline V gene lookup returns CDR1 KGHSH and CDR2 LQKENI. The V segment lost 3 bases and the J segment 8 bases; nucleotides outside the gene matches: 4. This CDR3 has 14 amino acids. CDR3 DNA: TGTGCCAGCTCACCGGGACAGGGAGACGAAAAACTGTTTTTT. Translating gives CASSPGQGDEKLFF.

CDR3 loop: CASIPGWAQETQYF. As DNA, the CDR3 is TGCGCCAGCATTCCTGGGTGGGCCCAAGAGACCCAGTACTTC. The chain joins TRBV10-2 to TRBJ2-5; no definite D call. Germline assignment: CDR1 WSHSY and CDR2 SAAADI. The V gene lost 7 bases and the J gene lost 1 base, with 13 bases spanning the gap. The CDR3 spans 14 residues.

The chain is built from TRBV7-9 and TRBJ2-2; D remains unclear. This CDR3 is built from 13 residues. Germline-derived CDR1 and CDR2 are SEHNR and FQNEAQ (reference sequence). Trimming removed 5 bases from V and 7 bases from J, with 11 bases in between. The chain's CDR3 is CASSLNALGELFF. Written as DNA, the CDR3 is TGTGCCAGCAGCCTAAATGCGCTCGGGGAGCTGTTTTTT.

The chain uses TRBV7-2 and TRBJ2-1; 8 bases map to TRBD2. The V segment lost 5 bases and the J segment 6 bases; nucleotides outside the gene matches: 15. Germline CDR1 SGHTA, CDR2 FQGNSA. CDR3 length: 17 amino acids. The CDR3 coding sequence is TGTGCCAGCAGCCTCCATGGGGCAGCGGGAGTACCCAATGAGCAGTTCTTC. Translated: CASSLHGAAGVPNEQFF.

The CDR3 DNA sequence: TGTGCCAGCAGCACGACAGGCACTGAAGCTTTCTTT. Residues: CASSTTGTEAFF. The gene calls are TRBV2 and TRBJ1-1, with a possible D match to TRBD1 (6 bases). The germline V and J ends were trimmed by 6 bases and 4 bases, with 9 bases remaining between them. The length of the CDR3 is 12 residues. From germline, CDR1 is SNHLY and CDR2 FYNNEI. The variable domain in full, completed from reference TRBV2 and TRBJ1-1, reads EPEVTQTPSHQVTQMGQEVILRCVPISNHLYFYWYRQILGQKVEFLVSFYNNEISEKSEIFDDQFSVERPDGSNFTLKIRSTKLEDSAMYFCASSTTGTEAFFGQGTRLTVV.

This clone was seen a few times. The V and J genes are TRBV7-8 and TRBJ1-1; D is uncertain. The length of the CDR3 is 14 residues. Germline CDR1 and CDR2: SGHVS and FQNEAQ. V was clipped by 0 bases and J by 5 bases, with 10 bases between them. The CDR3 reads CASSLALRVTEAFF. The CDR3 DNA reads as TGTGCCAGCAGCTTAGCGCTCCGGGTTACTGAAGCTTTCTTT.

This chain uses TRBV19 with TRBJ1-5, with 7 bases matching TRBD1. The CDR3 sequence is 14 residues long. Trimming at V came to 7 bases and at J to 7 bases, leaving 10 bases not matched to a gene. CDR1 LNHDA and CDR2 SQIVND come from the germline V gene (reference sequence). CDR3 nucleotides: TGTGCCAGTAATATCGAGACAGGGAGGCAGCCCCAGCATTTT. This codes for CASNIETGRQPQHF.

This CDR3 reads CASSPLRTGAGSLGYTF. CDR3 nucleotides: TGTGCCAGCTCACCACTGAGGACAGGCGCTGGCAGCTTAGGCTACACCTTC. The chain couples TRBV18 to TRBJ1-2, with TRBD1 matching over 7 bases. V lost 1 base, J lost 8 bases, and 16 bases stayed unmatched. This CDR3 has 17 amino acids. Germline CDR1 reads KGHSH; CDR2 reads LQKENI.

V usage is TRBV19 and J usage is TRBJ2-3, with TRBD1 matching 8 bases. The germline gives CDR1 LNHDA, CDR2 SQIVND (reference sequence). The CDR3 has 17 amino acids. V lost 6 bases to trimming and J lost 1 base; unmatched junction nucleotides: 12. Here the CDR3 reads CASRLGAGGAGTDTQYF. CDR3 DNA: TGTGCCAGTAGACTTGGGGCAGGGGGCGCAGGCACAGATACGCAGTATTTT.

This clone was seen only once. The rearrangement links TRBV19 to TRBJ2-2, with D perhaps TRBD1 (5 bases). Looked up from germline, CDR1 is LNHDA and CDR2 is SQIVND (reference sequence). The CDR3 has 15 amino acids. The V and J ends lost 7 bases and 1 base respectively, with 13 bases between them. The CDR3 DNA is TGTGCCAGTACCCCGGCAGGGTTGAACACCGGGGAGCTGTTTTTT. Translated: CASTPAGLNTGELFF.

The rearrangement uses TRBV18 and TRBJ1-1; TRBD1 agrees at 8 bases. The germline V gene encodes CDR1 KGHSH and CDR2 LQKENI. With 6 bases clipped from V and 0 bases from J, the junction kept 9 bases outside the gene matches. The CDR3 has 16 residues. This CDR3 is CASSLDRVTLNTEAFF. In DNA, the CDR3 is TGTGCCAGCTCCCTGGACAGGGTCACCCTGAACACTGAAGCTTTCTTT.

V gene TRBV5-1 combines with J gene TRBJ2-7, with 7 bases identical to TRBD1. Germline CDR1 and CDR2: SGHRS and YFSETQ. Trimming removed 0 bases from V and 1 base from J; junction bases left unmatched: 4. The CDR3 has 15 residues. DNA for the CDR3: TGCGCCAGCAGCTTGGTAGTGACAGGGTCCTACGAGCAGTACTTC. It codes for CASSLVVTGSYEQYF.

The rearrangement uses TRBV5-5 and TRBJ2-7, with TRBD1 matching 7 bases. The CDR3 is 16 amino acids. Trimming removed 0 bases from V and 0 bases from J; junction bases left unmatched: 6. Germline V lookup: CDR1 SGHKS, CDR2 YYEKEE (reference sequence). The CDR3 is CASSLGATGSSYEQYF. CDR3 coding DNA: TGTGCCAGCAGCTTGGGGGCGACAGGGAGCTCCTACGAGCAGTACTTC.

By proportion, this clone is medium-sized. The CDR3 DNA reads as TGTGCCAGCAGCGCCTGTTGCAGAAGCTCCTACGAGCAGTACTTC. It translates to CASSACCRSSYEQYF. The genes are TRBV21-1 and TRBJ2-7; no DNA check was done on the table's D call, TRBD1. TRBV21-1 is flagged as a pseudogene. The CDR3 has 15 amino acids.